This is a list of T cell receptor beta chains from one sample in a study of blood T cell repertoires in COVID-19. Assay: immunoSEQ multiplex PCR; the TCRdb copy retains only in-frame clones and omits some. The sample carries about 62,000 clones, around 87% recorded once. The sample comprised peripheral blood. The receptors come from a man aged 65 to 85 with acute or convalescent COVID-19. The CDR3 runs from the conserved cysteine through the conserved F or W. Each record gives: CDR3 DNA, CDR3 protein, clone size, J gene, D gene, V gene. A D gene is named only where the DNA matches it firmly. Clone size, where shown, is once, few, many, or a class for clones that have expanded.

DNA: TGTGCCAGCAGCCAAGATCGGGCGGGGGGGCTGTCCCCCGGGGAGCTGTTTTTT
CDR3: CASSQDRAGGLSPGELFF
size: once
J: TRBJ2-2
D: TRBD2
V: TRBV3-1/TRBV3-2

DNA: TGTGCCAGCAGTCCCCGGGACAGGGCGCTTAGTGGCTACACCTTC
CDR3: CASSPRDRALSGYTF
size: few
J: TRBJ1-2
D: TRBD1
V: TRBV27

DNA: TGTGCCAGCAGCGTGGGGACAGGGGACTACAATGAGCAGTTCTTC
CDR3: CASSVGTGDYNEQFF
size: -
J: TRBJ2-1
D: TRBD1
V: TRBV5-5

DNA: TGTGCCAGCAGTCCGGGGGGTCCCCACTACGAGCAGTACTTC
CDR3: CASSPGGPHYEQYF
size: -
J: TRBJ2-7
D: TRBD2
V: TRBV28

DNA: TGTGCCAGCAAGGGACTGGCCTACGAGCAGTACTTC
CDR3: CASKGLAYEQYF
size: -
J: TRBJ2-7
D: -
V: TRBV21-1

DNA: TGTGCCAGCAGCGCCTTAGCGGGAGGTGTTAATGAGCAGTTCTTC
CDR3: CASSALAGGVNEQFF
size: few
J: TRBJ2-1
D: TRBD2
V: TRBV9

DNA: TGTGCCACCAGTGATCCTGCAATGGGACAGGGTGCCACCGGGGAGCTGTTTTTT
CDR3: CATSDPAMGQGATGELFF
size: -
J: TRBJ2-2
D: TRBD1
V: TRBV24-1

DNA: TGCGCCAGCAGCCCCCCGGACACAGGGGGCTATGGCTACACCTTC
CDR3: CASSPPDTGGYGYTF
size: -
J: TRBJ1-2
D: TRBD1
V: TRBV5-1

DNA: TGTGCCAGCAGCGTCGGGATCATACCTAACTATGGCTACACCTTC
CDR3: CASSVGIIPNYGYTF
size: once
J: TRBJ1-2
D: -
V: TRBV9

DNA: TGTGCCAGCAGTTTATTGGGGACTAGCAGAGACACCGGGGAGCTGTTTTTT
CDR3: CASSLLGTSRDTGELFF
size: -
J: TRBJ2-2
D: TRBD2
V: TRBV28

DNA: TGTGCCAGCAGTCAATTTCCTAGTAACATTCAGTACTTC
CDR3: CASSQFPSNIQYF
size: -
J: TRBJ2-4
D: -
V: TRBV12-3/TRBV12-4

DNA: TGTGCCAGCAGCTGGACAGGGGGAGGAGGGGAAAAACTGTTTTTT
CDR3: CASSWTGGGGEKLFF
size: -
J: TRBJ1-4
D: TRBD1
V: TRBV5-8

DNA: TGTGCCAGCAGCTCCCAGGGGGCCCTGGACACTGAAGCTTTCTTT
CDR3: CASSSQGALDTEAFF
size: -
J: TRBJ1-1
D: TRBD1
V: TRBV7-6

DNA: TGTGCCAGCTCACCAATTAACTCCTTAGAGACCCAGTACTTC
CDR3: CASSPINSLETQYF
size: -
J: TRBJ2-5
D: -
V: TRBV18

DNA: TGCGCCAGCAGCCAAGATCTCAGAACATCTGGGGCCAACGTCCTGACTTTC
CDR3: CASSQDLRTSGANVLTF
size: -
J: TRBJ2-6
D: -
V: TRBV4-1

DNA: TGTGCCAGCAGTTCCGGGACAGGATACTACGAGCAGTACTTC
CDR3: CASSSGTGYYEQYF
size: -
J: TRBJ2-7
D: TRBD1
V: TRBV27

DNA: TGTGCCAGTAGTATACGGGGGGAGGACACTGAAGCTTTCTTT
CDR3: CASSIRGEDTEAFF
size: -
J: TRBJ1-1
D: -
V: TRBV19

DNA: TGTGCCAGCTCACGAAGTACCAGGGAAGCTGGCTACACCTTC
CDR3: CASSRSTREAGYTF
size: -
J: TRBJ1-2
D: -
V: TRBV18

DNA: TGTGCCAGTAGGGCGACGGGCCAAGAGACCCAGTACTTC
CDR3: CASRATGQETQYF
size: -
J: TRBJ2-5
D: -
V: TRBV19

DNA: TGTGCCAGCAGCTTAGCGGAGGGTTCAGCACCCCTCCACTTT
CDR3: CASSLAEGSAPLHF
size: -
J: TRBJ1-6
D: -
V: TRBV11-2

DNA: TGTGCCAGCAGCCGTGGAGGAGTTTACCAAGAGACCCAGTACTTC
CDR3: CASSRGGVYQETQYF
size: -
J: TRBJ2-5
D: -
V: TRBV3-1/TRBV3-2

DNA: TGTGCCATCAGTTCCCTCGAAGCAGGGGAGGGACAGCCCCAGCATTTT
CDR3: CAISSLEAGEGQPQHF
size: -
J: TRBJ1-5
D: -
V: TRBV10-3

DNA: TGCGCCAGCACCTCATGGGGAGTGAACACCGGGGAGCTGTTTTTT
CDR3: CASTSWGVNTGELFF
size: -
J: TRBJ2-2
D: -
V: TRBV5-1